This T cell receptor beta chain was identified in a study of blood T cell repertoires in COVID-19. Overall study: COVID-19 samples collected from the United States, Italy and Spain covered acute and convalescent phases. The analysed material was cDNA or gDNA that came from T cells, B-cell-depleted T cells, or PBMCs.

From germline, CDR1 is SGHNT and CDR2 YENEEA. The CDR3 runs to 15 residues. V shed 0 bases and J shed 5 bases, with 11 bases lying between them. In the authors' workflow: Amplification from reference gene primers served as the basis for estimated nucleated cell counts. Generated by immunoSEQ multiplex PCR, the TCRdb table keeps only in-frame clones and is missing some. That table supplies the V and J calls and clone size; D and trimming were determined from the DNA. Among around 58,000 clones, roughly 83% were seen once, and the ten largest hold about 5.8%. In its sample, this clone was seen a few times.

The TCR comes from a human donor in a cohort sampled during active COVID-19. The rearrangement links TRBV11-3 to TRBJ2-1; D may be TRBD2 (6 bases). What was sequenced was peripheral blood. The CDR3 DNA sequence: TGTGCCAGCAGCTTAGAGGCAGGGAGGAACAATGAGCAGTTCTTC. Translation: CASSLEAGRNNEQFF. Variable domain in full (rest from reference TRBV11-3 and TRBJ2-1): EAGVVQSPRYKIIEKKQPVAFWCNPISGHNTLYWYLQNLGQGPELLIRYENEEAVDDSQLPKDRFSAERLKGVDSTLKIQPAELGDSAVYLCASSLEAGRNNEQFFGPGTRLTVL.